A selection of T cell receptor beta chains follows, all from one sample in a study of T cells in Graves' hyperthyroidism and ophthalmopathy. MiXCR was run by TCRdb on the multiplex PCR reads, yielding one entry per CDR3 protein. The data hold about 200,000 distinct CDR3 sequences, with around 17% observed a single time. The sequencing sample was made of blood. The receptor set was obtained from a woman aged 45-60 years with Graves' hyperthyroidism. The CDR3 runs from the conserved cysteine through the conserved F or W. The D gene is left open where the match is weak. Size tells how often a clone was seen (once, few, many) or the class of an expanded clone, and some rows leave it out.

16	TRBV12-3/TRBV12-4	TRBJ2-3	NA	NA	CASSFRWGRNPDTQYF	TGTGCCAGCAGTTTTCGGTGGGGGAGAAACCCCGATACGCAGTATTTT
13	TRBV7-9	TRBJ1-4	few	NA	CASGGTANEKLFF	TGTGCCAGCGGGGGTACAGCTAATGAAAAACTGTTTTTT
14	TRBV28	TRBJ2-6	NA	NA	CASGIVSGANVLTF	TGTGCCAGCGGGATAGTTTCTGGGGCCAACGTCCTGACTTTC
15	TRBV29-1	TRBJ2-7	NA	NA	CSVNWAGGLGYEQYF	TGCAGCGTTAATTGGGCTGGGGGGCTTGGTTACGAGCAGTACTTC
15	TRBV3-1	TRBJ1-5	few	NA	CASSQALGPNQPQHF	TGTGCCAGCAGCCAAGCGTTGGGGCCCAATCAGCCCCAGCATTTT
13	TRBV19	TRBJ1-1	NA	TRBD1	CASNPGQGGMAFF	TGTGCCAGTAATCCGGGACAGGGCGGTATGGCTTTCTTT
17	TRBV20-1	TRBJ2-1	many	TRBD2	CSVTGTSGRYFYNEQFF	TGCAGTGTTACCGGGACTAGCGGGAGATACTTCTACAATGAGCAGTTCTTC
13	TRBV12-3/TRBV12-4	TRBJ1-2	NA	NA	CASSPVRDYGYTF	TGTGCCAGCAGTCCCGTCAGGGACTATGGCTACACCTTC
14	TRBV7-8	TRBJ1-2	few	NA	CASSLRASNYGYTF	TGTGCCAGCAGCTTAAGGGCATCTAACTATGGCTACACCTTC
17	TRBV11-2	TRBJ2-5	many	TRBD2	CASSQKLAGEPRETQYF	TGTGCCAGCAGTCAAAAACTAGCGGGAGAGCCCAGGGAGACCCAGTACTTC
16	TRBV19	TRBJ2-7	NA	TRBD1	CASSIFAGQGAHEQYF	TGTGCCAGTAGTATCTTCGCGGGACAGGGGGCCCACGAGCAGTACTTC
14	TRBV12-3/TRBV12-4	TRBJ1-2	NA	NA	CASSLSYTNYGYTF	TGTGCCAGCAGTCTCAGTTACACTAACTATGGCTACACCTTC
15	TRBV9	TRBJ2-1	NA	TRBD2	CASSGRGLAGIEQFF	TGTGCCAGCAGCGGCAGGGGACTAGCGGGAATCGAGCAGTTCTTC
12	TRBV2	TRBJ1-4	many	NA	CASLERGEKLFF	TGTGCCAGCCTCGAACGGGGTGAAAAACTGTTTTTT
17	TRBV7-2	TRBJ2-4	many	NA	CASSLAGLGKGENIQYF	TGTGCCAGCAGCTTAGCGGGGTTGGGCAAAGGGGAAAACATTCAGTACTTC
13	TRBV10-3	TRBJ1-1	many	NA	CAINIKVDTEAFF	TGTGCCATCAACATAAAGGTTGACACTGAAGCTTTCTTT
12	TRBV2	TRBJ2-5	NA	NA	CASSGGRETQYF	TGTGCCAGCAGTGGGGGCAGAGAGACCCAGTACTTC
14	TRBV9	TRBJ2-7	many	TRBD1	CASSPLGQVNEQYF	TGTGCCAGCAGCCCACTTGGACAGGTAAACGAGCAGTACTTC
17	TRBV5-1	TRBJ2-1	NA	TRBD2	CASSSRLAGASYNEQFF	TGCGCCAGCAGCTCCCGACTAGCGGGAGCCTCCTACAATGAGCAGTTCTTC
18	TRBV15	TRBJ2-5	NA	TRBD1	CATSRDPPGQVLRETQYF	TGTGCCACCAGCAGAGACCCCCCCGGACAGGTTCTTCGGGAGACCCAGTACTTC
14	TRBV6-5	TRBJ1-5	NA	NA	CASSSGTYNQPQHF	TGTGCCAGCAGTTCCGGGACCTACAATCAGCCCCAGCATTTT
14	TRBV20-1	TRBJ2-7	NA	TRBD1	CSAKQGTGVEKQYF	TGCAGTGCTAAACAAGGGACAGGGGTTGAAAAGCAGTACTTC
18	TRBV7-9	TRBJ2-3	many	NA	CASSPTFLTGKSTDTQYF	TGTGCCAGCAGTCCCACCTTCTTAACGGGAAAGAGCACAGATACGCAGTATTTT
17	TRBV6-1	TRBJ1-5	few	NA	CASSEGWGDRLNQPQHF	TGTGCCAGCAGTGAAGGTTGGGGAGACAGACTCAATCAGCCCCAGCATTTT
13	TRBV3-1	TRBJ1-1	many	NA	CASSQKGNTEAFF	TGTGCCAGCAGCCAAAAAGGGAACACTGAAGCTTTCTTT
14	TRBV28	TRBJ1-1	many	NA	CASSLGGRRTEAFF	TGTGCCAGCAGTTTGGGAGGGCGAAGGACTGAAGCTTTCTTT
13	TRBV3-1	TRBJ1-1	many	NA	CASSQTSGAEAFF	TGTGCCAGCAGCCAAACTTCGGGAGCAGAAGCTTTCTTT
14	TRBV7-9	TRBJ1-1	NA	NA	CAGGGGELNTEAFF	TGTGCCGGGGGGGGCGGGGAGTTGAACACTGAAGCTTTCTTT
15	TRBV6-1	TRBJ2-7	many	NA	CASSQGPPSSYEQYF	TGTGCCAGCAGTCAGGGACCCCCAAGCTCCTACGAGCAGTACTTC
18	TRBV19	TRBJ2-7	NA	NA	CASSIGQATRGAAYEQYF	TGTGCCAGTAGTATAGGACAAGCGACGAGGGGGGCTGCCTACGAGCAGTACTTC
16	TRBV12-3/TRBV12-4	TRBJ1-2	many	NA	CASSFGGGMANYGYTF	TGTGCCAGCAGTTTCGGGGGGGGGATGGCTAACTATGGCTACACCTTC
14	TRBV5-4	TRBJ1-2	NA	TRBD1	CASSVEGQGYGYTF	TGTGCCAGCAGCGTAGAGGGACAGGGCTATGGCTACACCTTC
13	TRBV24-1	TRBJ1-1	many	TRBD1	CATSRDSNTEAFF	TGTGCCACCAGTAGGGACAGTAACACTGAAGCTTTCTTT
13	TRBV7-9	TRBJ2-1	many	NA	CASSSLGFNEQFF	TGTGCCAGCAGCTCCTTGGGGTTCAATGAGCAGTTCTTC
14	TRBV30	TRBJ1-3	few	NA	CAWSFVGSGNTIYF	TGTGCCTGGAGTTTTGTAGGGTCTGGAAACACCATATATTTT
16	TRBV28	TRBJ1-5	many	TRBD1	CASSLRIGTGGQPQHF	TGTGCCAGCAGTTTACGCATCGGGACAGGGGGCCAGCCCCAGCATTTT
15	TRBV5-1	TRBJ2-5	NA	NA	CASSLAGHHQETQYF	TGCGCCAGCAGCTTGGCGGGACACCACCAAGAGACCCAGTACTTC
14	TRBV20-1	TRBJ2-7	NA	TRBD1	CSARGTAYSYEQYF	TGCAGTGCTAGGGGGACAGCATACTCCTACGAGCAGTACTTC
11	TRBV18	TRBJ2-3	many	NA	CASSVTDTQYF	TGTGCCAGCTCAGTCACAGATACGCAGTATTTT
15	TRBV24-1	TRBJ2-7	many	TRBD2	CATSDPAGTSYEQYF	TGTGCCACCAGTGATCCAGCGGGGACCTCCTACGAGCAGTACTTC
16	TRBV19	TRBJ2-5	many	NA	CASSKFAGAPQETQYF	TGTGCCAGTAGTAAATTTGCGGGTGCACCTCAAGAGACCCAGTACTTC
16	TRBV29-1	TRBJ2-3	many	TRBD2	CSVERQVFSGRDTQYF	TGCAGCGTTGAGCGACAGGTATTTAGCGGGAGAGATACGCAGTATTTT
16	TRBV6-5	TRBJ1-1	many	NA	CASSYSSGRTNTEAFF	TGTGCCAGCAGTTACTCGAGTGGCAGAACGAACACTGAAGCTTTCTTT
16	TRBV11-3	TRBJ2-7	many	NA	CASSRPTGSIGHEQYF	TGTGCCAGCAGCCGCCCCACAGGGAGTATTGGTCACGAGCAGTACTTC
16	TRBV12-3/TRBV12-4	TRBJ2-1	many	TRBD1	CASRGETGVSYNEQFF	TGTGCCAGCAGGGGCGAGACAGGGGTGAGTTACAATGAGCAGTTCTTC
15	TRBV4-1	TRBJ2-1	NA	TRBD1	CASSQTGTGTGEQFF	TGCGCCAGCAGCCAGACTGGGACAGGGACGGGTGAGCAGTTCTTC
15	TRBV6-5	TRBJ2-2	NA	NA	CASSLWPRGLGELFF	TGTGCCAGCAGTTTGTGGCCTAGAGGTCTCGGGGAGCTGTTTTTT
12	TRBV28	TRBJ1-2	many	NA	CASSLTDYGYTF	TGTGCCAGCAGTCTGACGGACTATGGCTACACCTTC
17	TRBV14	TRBJ1-4	few	NA	CASSQRLGTATNEKLFF	TGTGCCAGCAGCCAGCGACTTGGGACTGCAACTAATGAAAAACTGTTTTTT
15	TRBV5-1	TRBJ1-5	many	NA	CASSIDGYSNQPQHF	TGCGCCAGCAGCATCGACGGGTATAGCAATCAGCCCCAGCATTTT